In its sample, the clone carrying this T cell receptor (beta chain) was seen a few times. Alongside a J-beta primer mix, a sample-barcoded 5' primer served in a second PCR lasting about 7 to 12 cycles. Per sample, CDR3-containing paired-end reads numbered at least 2.5 million. TCRdb called the 5' RACE reads again in MiXCR, with one record for every CDR3 protein. The sample has under 2 million distinct CDR3 sequences, around 35% seen once. These data come from a study of blood T cells in healthy people across ages. The germline V and J ends were trimmed by 2 bases and 3 bases, with 19 bases remaining between them. In germline, CDR1 is SGHAT, CDR2 FQNNGV. This CDR3 contains 17 residues.

The chain combines TRBV11-2 with TRBJ1-1, with D tentatively TRBD1 (5 bases). This TCR was recovered from a woman aged 25 to 45 in good health. The sequenced sample was blood. The CDR3 DNA sequence: TGTGCCAGCAGCTTAAGCTCAAGAGGAGGAGGGGACACTGAAGCTTTCTTT. Translating gives CASSLSSRGGGDTEAFF. Full variable domain (missing parts from reference TRBV11-2 and TRBJ1-1): EAGVAQSPRYKIIEKRQSVAFWCNPISGHATLYWYQQILGQGPKLLIQFQNNGVVDDSQLPKDRFSAERLKGVDSTLKIQPAKLEDSAVYLCASSLSSRGGGDTEAFFGQGTRLTVV.